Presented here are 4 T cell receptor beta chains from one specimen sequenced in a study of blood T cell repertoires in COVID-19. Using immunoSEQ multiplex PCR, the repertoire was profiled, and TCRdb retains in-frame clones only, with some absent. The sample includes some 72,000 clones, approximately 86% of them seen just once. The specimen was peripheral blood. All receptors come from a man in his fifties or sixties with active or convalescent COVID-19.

CDR3 residues: CASSSTSGEETQYF. Written as DNA, the CDR3 is TGTGCCAGCAGCTCGACTAGCGGGGAAGAGACCCAGTACTTC. The chain carries TRBV3-1 (or the pseudogene TRBV3-2) and TRBJ2-5; 11 bases map to TRBD2. Germline values: CDR1 LGHDT, CDR2 YNNKEL (reference sequence). The CDR3 runs to 14 residues. The V and J ends lost 5 bases and 3 bases, in that order; junction bases with no gene match: 2.

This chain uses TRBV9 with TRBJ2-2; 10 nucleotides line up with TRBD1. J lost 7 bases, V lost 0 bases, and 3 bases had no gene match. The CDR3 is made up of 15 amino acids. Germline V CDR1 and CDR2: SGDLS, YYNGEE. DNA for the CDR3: TGTGCCAGCAGCGTAGGACAGGGGGCCTTCGGGGAGCTGTTTTTT. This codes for CASSVGQGAFGELFF.

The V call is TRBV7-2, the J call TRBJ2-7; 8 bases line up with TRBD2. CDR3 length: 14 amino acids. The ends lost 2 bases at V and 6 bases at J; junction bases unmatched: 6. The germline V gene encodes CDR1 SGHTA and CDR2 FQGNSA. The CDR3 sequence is CASSLTGLDFEQYF. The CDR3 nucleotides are TGTGCCAGCAGCTTAACGGGACTAGATTTCGAGCAGTACTTC.

CDR3 nucleotides: TGTGCCAGCAAGCGGGAGGACTATGGCTACACCTTC. Its translation: CASKREDYGYTF. The rearrangement joins TRBV28 to TRBJ1-2; D ambiguous. The CDR3 covers 12 residues. Germline-derived CDR1 and CDR2 are MDHEN and SYDVKM. Trimming removed 7 bases from V and 3 bases from J, with 9 bases in between.